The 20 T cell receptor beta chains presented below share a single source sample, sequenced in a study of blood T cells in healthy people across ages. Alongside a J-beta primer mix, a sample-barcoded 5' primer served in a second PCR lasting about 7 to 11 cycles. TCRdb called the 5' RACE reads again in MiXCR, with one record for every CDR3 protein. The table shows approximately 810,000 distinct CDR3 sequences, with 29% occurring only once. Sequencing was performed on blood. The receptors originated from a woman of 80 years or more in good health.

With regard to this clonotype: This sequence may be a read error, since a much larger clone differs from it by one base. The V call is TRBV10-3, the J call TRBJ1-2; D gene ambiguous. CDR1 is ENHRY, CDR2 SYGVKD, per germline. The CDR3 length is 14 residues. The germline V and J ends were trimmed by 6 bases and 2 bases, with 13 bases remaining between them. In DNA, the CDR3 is TGTGCCATCAGGGAGGTGGTGGGAAACTATGGCTACACCTTC. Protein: CAIREVVGNYGYTF.

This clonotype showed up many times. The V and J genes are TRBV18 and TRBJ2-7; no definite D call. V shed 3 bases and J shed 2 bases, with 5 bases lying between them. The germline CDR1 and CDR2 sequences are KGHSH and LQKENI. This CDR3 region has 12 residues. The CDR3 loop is CASSPEPYEQYF. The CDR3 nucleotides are TGTGCCAGCTCACCGGAACCCTACGAGCAGTACTTC.

The CDR3, as DNA: TGCAGCGTTGGAAGGGTCACTGAAGCTTTCTTT. Amino acids: CSVGRVTEAFF. J is TRBJ1-1 and V is TRBV29-1, with D uncertain. V shed 4 bases and J shed 4 bases, with 7 bases lying between them. Germline CDR1 SQVTM, CDR2 ANQGSEA. The CDR3 consists of 11 residues. The variable domain in full, completed from reference TRBV29-1 and TRBJ1-1, reads SAVISQKPSRDICQRGTSLTIQCQVDSQVTMMFWYRQQPGQSLTLIATANQGSEATYESGFVIDKFPISRPNLTFSTLTVSNMSPEDSSIYLCSVGRVTEAFFGQGTRLTVV.

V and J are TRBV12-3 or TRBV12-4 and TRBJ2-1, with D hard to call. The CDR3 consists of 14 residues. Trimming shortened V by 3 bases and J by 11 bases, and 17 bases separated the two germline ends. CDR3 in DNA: TGTGCCAGCAGTTTGGAGTTGGTAGCCGCCCAGCAGTTCTTC. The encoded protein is CASSLELVAAQQFF.

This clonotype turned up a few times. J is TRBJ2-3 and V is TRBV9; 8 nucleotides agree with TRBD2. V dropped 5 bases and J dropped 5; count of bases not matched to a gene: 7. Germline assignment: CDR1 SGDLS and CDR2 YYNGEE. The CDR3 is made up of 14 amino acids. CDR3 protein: CASRRGGNLDTQYF. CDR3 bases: TGTGCCAGCAGACGGGGGGGGAACTTAGATACGCAGTATTTT.

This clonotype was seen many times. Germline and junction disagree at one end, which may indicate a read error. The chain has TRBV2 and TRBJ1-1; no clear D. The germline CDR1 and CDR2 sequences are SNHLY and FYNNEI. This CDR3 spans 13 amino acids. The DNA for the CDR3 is TGCGCCAGCAGCGAAGGGAGGAACACTGAAGCTTTCTTT. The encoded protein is CASSEGRNTEAFF.

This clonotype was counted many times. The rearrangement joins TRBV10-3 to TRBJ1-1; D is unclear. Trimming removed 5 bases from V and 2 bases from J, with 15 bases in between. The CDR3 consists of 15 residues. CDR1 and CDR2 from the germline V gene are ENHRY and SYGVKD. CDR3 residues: CAISIGPLGNTEAFF. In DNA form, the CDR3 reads TGTGCCATCAGTATCGGGCCTCTGGGCAACACTGAAGCTTTCTTT.

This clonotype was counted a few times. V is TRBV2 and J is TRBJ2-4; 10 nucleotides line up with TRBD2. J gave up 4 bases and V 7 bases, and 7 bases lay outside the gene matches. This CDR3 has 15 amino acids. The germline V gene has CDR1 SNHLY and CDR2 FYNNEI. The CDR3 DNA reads TGTGCCAGCATGAGCGGGGGGGCGCGTAAAAACATTCAGTACTTC. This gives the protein CASMSGGARKNIQYF.

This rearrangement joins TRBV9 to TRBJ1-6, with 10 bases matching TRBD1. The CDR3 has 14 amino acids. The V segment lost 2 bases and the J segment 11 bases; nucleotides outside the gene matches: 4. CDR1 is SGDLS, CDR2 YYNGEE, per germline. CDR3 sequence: CASSVRQGAPPLHF. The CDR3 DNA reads TGTGCCAGCAGCGTGCGACAGGGGGCTCCACCCCTCCACTTT. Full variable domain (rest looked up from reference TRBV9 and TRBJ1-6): DSGVTQTPKHLITATGQRVTLRCSPRSGDLSVYWYQQSLDQGLQFLIQYYNGEERAKGNILERFSAQQFPDLHSELNLSSLELGDSALYFCASSVRQGAPPLHFGNGTRLTVT.

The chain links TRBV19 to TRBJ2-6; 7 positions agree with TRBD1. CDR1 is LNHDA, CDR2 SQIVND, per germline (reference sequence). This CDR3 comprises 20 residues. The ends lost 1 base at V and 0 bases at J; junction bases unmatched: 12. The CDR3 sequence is CASSIAGMTGFYSGANVLTF. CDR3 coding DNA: TGTGCCAGTAGTATAGCTGGTATGACAGGGTTCTACTCTGGGGCCAACGTCCTGACTTTC.

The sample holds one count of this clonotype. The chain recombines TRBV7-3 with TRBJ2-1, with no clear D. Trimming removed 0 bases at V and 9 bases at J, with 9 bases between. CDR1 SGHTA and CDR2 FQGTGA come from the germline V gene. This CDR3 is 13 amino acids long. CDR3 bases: TGTGCCAGCAGCTTAACTACGGACGCTGAGCAGTTCTTC. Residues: CASSLTTDAEQFF.

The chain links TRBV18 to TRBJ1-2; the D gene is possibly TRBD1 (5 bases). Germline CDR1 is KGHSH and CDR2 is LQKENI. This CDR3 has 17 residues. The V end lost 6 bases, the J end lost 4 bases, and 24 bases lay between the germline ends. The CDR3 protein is CASSLTGTSPKSYGYTF. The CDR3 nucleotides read TGTGCCAGCTCCCTTACCGGGACCTCACCGAAGAGCTATGGCTACACCTTC.

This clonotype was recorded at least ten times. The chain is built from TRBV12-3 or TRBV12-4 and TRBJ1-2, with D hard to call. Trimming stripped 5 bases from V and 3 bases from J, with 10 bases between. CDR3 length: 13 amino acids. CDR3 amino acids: CASSTDLDYGYTF. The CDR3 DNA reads TGTGCCAGCAGTACAGACTTAGACTATGGCTACACCTTC.

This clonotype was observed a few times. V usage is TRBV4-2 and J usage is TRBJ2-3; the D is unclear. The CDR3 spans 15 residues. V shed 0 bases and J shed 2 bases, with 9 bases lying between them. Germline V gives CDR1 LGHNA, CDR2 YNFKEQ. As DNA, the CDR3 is TGTGCCAGCAGCCAAGACACTACCGACACAGATACGCAGTATTTT. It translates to CASSQDTTDTDTQYF.

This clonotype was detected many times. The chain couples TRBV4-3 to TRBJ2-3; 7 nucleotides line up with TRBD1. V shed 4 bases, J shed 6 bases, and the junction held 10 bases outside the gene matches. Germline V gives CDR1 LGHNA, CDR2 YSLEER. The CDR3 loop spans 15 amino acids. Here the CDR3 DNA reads TGCGCCAGCAGCCTGGGACAGCGTCGATTGGATACGCAGTATTTT. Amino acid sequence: CASSLGQRRLDTQYF.

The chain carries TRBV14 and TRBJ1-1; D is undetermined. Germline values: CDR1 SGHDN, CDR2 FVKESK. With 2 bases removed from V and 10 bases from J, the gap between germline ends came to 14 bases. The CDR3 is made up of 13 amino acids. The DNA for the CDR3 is TGTGCCAGCAGCCAAAGAACCGGCCATCGAGCTTTCTTT. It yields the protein CASSQRTGHRAFF.

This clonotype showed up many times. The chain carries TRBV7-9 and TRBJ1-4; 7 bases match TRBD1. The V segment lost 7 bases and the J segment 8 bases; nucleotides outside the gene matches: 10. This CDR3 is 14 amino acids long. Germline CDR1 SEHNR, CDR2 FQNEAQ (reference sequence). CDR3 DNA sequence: TGTGCCAGCACCAACGACAGGGATGGCGAAAAACTGTTTTTT. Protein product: CASTNDRDGEKLFF.

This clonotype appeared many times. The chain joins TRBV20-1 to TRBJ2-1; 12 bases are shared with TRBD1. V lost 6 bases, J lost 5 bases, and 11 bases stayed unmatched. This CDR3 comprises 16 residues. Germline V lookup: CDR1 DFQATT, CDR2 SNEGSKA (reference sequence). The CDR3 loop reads CSAWDRGPHLDNEQFF. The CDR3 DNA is TGCAGTGCATGGGACAGGGGGCCTCATTTGGACAATGAGCAGTTCTTC.

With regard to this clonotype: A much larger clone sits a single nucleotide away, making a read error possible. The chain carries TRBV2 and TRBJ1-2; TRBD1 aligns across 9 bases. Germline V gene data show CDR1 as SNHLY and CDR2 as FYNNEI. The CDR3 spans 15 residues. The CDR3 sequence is CASRDTRTGASGYAF. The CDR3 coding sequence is TGTGCCAGCAGGGACACTCGGACAGGGGCATCTGGCTACGCCTTC.

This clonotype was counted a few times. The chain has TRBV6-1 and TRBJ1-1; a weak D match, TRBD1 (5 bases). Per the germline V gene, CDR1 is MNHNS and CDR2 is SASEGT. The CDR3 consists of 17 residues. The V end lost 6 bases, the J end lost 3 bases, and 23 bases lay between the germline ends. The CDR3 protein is CASSRLQAPKVDTEAFF. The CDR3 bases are TGTGCCAGCAGCCGCTTACAGGCCCCTAAGGTGGACACTGAAGCTTTCTTT.